The 9 T cell receptor beta chains in this list originate from one sample, sequenced in a study of cytomegalovirus exposure and HLA in healthy donors. Primers for the PCR totalled 60 Vbeta and 13 Jbeta. Measured with immunoSEQ multiplex PCR; TCRdb has only the in-frame clones, and not every one. This table has 150,000 to 200,000 clones, 70% to 90% appearing once. The sample comprised PBMCs. All receptors derive from a woman under 40 in good health and CMV-seronegative.

The chain links TRBV5-4 to TRBJ2-1, with 10 bases that match TRBD1. Unmatched junction bases numbered 5, after V lost 4 bases and J lost 4 bases. Germline V lookup: CDR1 SGHNT, CDR2 YYREEE (reference sequence). This CDR3 spans 15 amino acids. The CDR3 reads CASSRDRGSYNEQFF. In nucleotides, the CDR3 is TGTGCCAGCAGCCGGGACAGGGGAAGTTACAATGAGCAGTTCTTC.

The chain has TRBV18 and TRBJ1-2, with 7 bases aligning to TRBD1. With V trimmed by 3 bases and J by 4 bases, 5 bases remained unmatched. Germline CDR1 reads KGHSH; CDR2 reads LQKENI. The CDR3 runs 14 residues. CDR3 region: CASSPRGQIYGYTF. In nucleotides, the CDR3 is TGTGCCAGCTCACCCCGGGGACAGATCTATGGCTACACCTTC.

The rearrangement links TRBV5-1 to TRBJ2-1; 12 bases line up with TRBD2. This CDR3 has 17 amino acids. J lost 3 bases, V lost 0 bases, and 4 bases had no gene match. Germline CDR1 and CDR2: SGHRS and YFSETQ. The CDR3 spells CASSLGLAGGIYNEQFF. As DNA, the CDR3 is TGCGCCAGCAGCTTGGGTCTAGCGGGGGGGATCTACAATGAGCAGTTCTTC.

This chain links TRBV7-2 with TRBJ2-2; a possible D gene is TRBD2 (6 bases). Trimming removed 7 bases from V and 1 base from J, with 19 bases in between. The CDR3 spans 17 residues. Germline CDR1 SGHTA, CDR2 FQGNSA. In DNA form, the CDR3 reads TGTGCCAGCAAGGCCCTATCCGGGACTCTGAACACCGGGGAGCTGTTTTTT. It codes for CASKALSGTLNTGELFF.

The rearrangement links TRBV5-6 to TRBJ2-1; 11 nucleotides align to TRBD2. The trim removed 4 bases at V and 8 bases at J, leaving 8 bases unmatched. Germline V gene sequence: CDR1 SGHDT, CDR2 YYEEEE. CDR3 length: 15 amino acids. This chain's CDR3 is CASSTLAGGHHEQFF. The CDR3 coding sequence is TGTGCCAGCAGCACGTTAGCGGGGGGGCATCATGAGCAGTTCTTC. Combining the CDR3 with reference TRBV5-6 and TRBJ2-1 gives the whole variable domain DAGVTQSPTHLIKTRGQQVTLRCSPKSGHDTVSWYQQALGQGPQFIFQYYEEEERQRGNFPDRFSGHQFPNYSSELNVNALLLGDSALYLCASSTLAGGHHEQFFGPGTRLTVL.

The J gene is TRBJ2-1, the V gene TRBV6-1; a weak D match, TRBD1 (5 bases). With 5 bases removed from V and 6 bases from J, the gap between germline ends came to 14 bases. Per germline, CDR1 MNHNS and CDR2 SASEGT. The CDR3 totals 14 residues. CDR3 coding DNA: TGTGCCAGCAGTACAGGATCAATCGGCAATGAGCAGTTCTTC. It translates to CASSTGSIGNEQFF.

The gene calls are TRBV27 and TRBJ2-1; TRBD2 agrees at 8 bases. CDR3 length: 16 residues. Germline values: CDR1 MNHEY, CDR2 SMNVEV (reference sequence). Trimming removed 1 base from V and 3 bases from J; junction bases left unmatched: 5. For the CDR3, the DNA is TGTGCCAGCAGTTTATTTAGCGGGGCGCTCTACAATGAGCAGTTCTTC. This encodes CASSLFSGALYNEQFF.

On this clone itself: The sample has other DNA sequences that encode this CDR3 too. V is TRBV5-4 and J is TRBJ2-5; 9 bases are shared with TRBD1. The germline CDR1 and CDR2 sequences are SGHNT and YYREEE (reference sequence). This CDR3 contains 14 residues. Germline trimming cut 3 bases from V and 1 base from J; bases unmatched to any gene: 1. CDR3 amino acids: CASSSGQGQETQYF. The CDR3 DNA sequence: TGTGCCAGCAGCTCGGGACAGGGCCAAGAGACCCAGTACTTC.

V and J are TRBV10-3 and TRBJ2-1, with TRBD2 matching over 7 bases. This CDR3 contains 14 residues. The germline V gene has CDR1 ENHRY and CDR2 SYGVKD. V lost 10 bases to trimming and J lost 9 bases; unmatched junction nucleotides: 15. The CDR3, as DNA: TGTGCCACGGGGGGAGGAGGAGGGCCGTTTGAGCAGTTCTTC. The encoded protein is CATGGGGGPFEQFF.